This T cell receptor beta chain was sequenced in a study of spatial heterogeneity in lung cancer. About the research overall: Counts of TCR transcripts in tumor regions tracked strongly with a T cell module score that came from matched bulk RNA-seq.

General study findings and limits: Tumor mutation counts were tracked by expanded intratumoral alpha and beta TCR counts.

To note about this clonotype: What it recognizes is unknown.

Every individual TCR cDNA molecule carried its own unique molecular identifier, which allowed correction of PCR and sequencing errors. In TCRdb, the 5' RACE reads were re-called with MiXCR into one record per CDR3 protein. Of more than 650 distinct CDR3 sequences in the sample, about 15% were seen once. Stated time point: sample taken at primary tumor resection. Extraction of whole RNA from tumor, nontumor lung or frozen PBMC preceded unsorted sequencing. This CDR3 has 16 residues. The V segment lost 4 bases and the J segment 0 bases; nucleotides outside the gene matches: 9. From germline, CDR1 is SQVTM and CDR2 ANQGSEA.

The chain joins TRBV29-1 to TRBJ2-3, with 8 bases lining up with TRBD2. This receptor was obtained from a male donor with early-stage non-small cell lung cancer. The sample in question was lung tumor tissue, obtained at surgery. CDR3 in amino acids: CSVAGGLASSTDTQYF. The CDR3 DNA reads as TGCAGCGTTGCGGGCGGACTAGCATCTAGCACAGATACGCAGTATTTT.